This T cell receptor (beta chain) appears in the sequencing data of a study of blood T cell repertoires in COVID-19. Per the original methods: The assay estimated nucleated cells by amplifying reference gene primers. Here immunoSEQ multiplex PCR was the method, and the copy in TCRdb shows in-frame clones only, minus some. D and trimming come from the DNA, and the V and J calls and clone size come from that table. The table shows approximately 200,000 clones, with about 90% occurring only once. Germline values: CDR1 LNHDA, CDR2 SQIVND (reference sequence). Losses at the gene ends were 8 bases for V and 2 bases for J; bases not matched to a gene: 7. The CDR3 has 15 amino acids.

This receptor was identified in a man aged 35 to 55 with active or convalescent COVID-19. The genes are TRBV19 and TRBJ1-5; 9 bases are shared with TRBD1. Sequences were obtained from peripheral blood. The CDR3 spells CASRRQGVGNQPQHF. CDR3 sequence (DNA): TGTGCCAGTCGCCGACAGGGGGTCGGCAATCAGCCCCAGCATTTT.